These T cell receptor beta chains were read from a single sample in a study of graft-versus-host responses after intestinal transplantation. Here immunoSEQ multiplex PCR was the method, and the copy in TCRdb shows in-frame clones only, minus some. The data show roughly 50,000 clones, about 90% seen once. The sample here was PBMCs, taken roughly 680 days after intestinal transplant. These receptors were collected from a human patient who received an intestinal transplant, so some T cells may come from the graft donor. Both conserved end residues are part of each CDR3. A D gene is named only where the DNA matches it firmly. The listing skips clone size in some rows; elsewhere it reads once, few, many or a size class.

j_call v_call clone_size d_call cdr3_aa cdr3_nt
TRBJ1-4 TRBV13 NA TRBD1 CASSSDRGTTNEKLFF TGTGCCAGCAGTTCGGACAGGGGGACAACTAATGAAAAACTGTTTTTT
TRBJ2-7 TRBV7-9 NA NA CASSLRGSYEQYF TGTGCCAGCAGCTTACGGGGTTCCTACGAGCAGTACTTC
TRBJ2-1 TRBV5-1 NA NA CASSLGSPGNEQFF TGCGCCAGCAGCTTGGGCTCCCCAGGCAATGAGCAGTTCTTC
TRBJ2-7 TRBV5-4 NA TRBD1 CASSPTTGTTYEQYF TGTGCCAGCAGCCCCACGACAGGGACAACCTACGAGCAGTACTTC
TRBJ2-7 TRBV6-5 once TRBD1 CASRGQGKDEQYF TGTGCCAGCAGGGGACAGGGTAAAGACGAGCAGTACTTC
TRBJ2-7 TRBV6-5 NA TRBD1 CASRRTGLDEQYF TGTGCCAGCAGACGGACAGGGCTGGACGAGCAGTACTTC
TRBJ1-5 TRBV4-2 NA NA CASSQGRSGTDNQPQHF TGTGCCAGCAGCCAAGGTCGTTCAGGTACGGACAATCAGCCCCAGCATTTT
TRBJ2-6 TRBV7-6 NA NA CASSLEATRSGANVLTF TGTGCCAGCAGCTTAGAGGCCACCCGCTCTGGGGCCAACGTCCTGACTTTC
TRBJ1-6 TRBV6-1 NA NA CASRDFFNSPLHF TGTGCCAGCAGGGACTTCTTTAATTCACCCCTCCACTTT
TRBJ2-5 TRBV5-8 NA TRBD2 CASSPRAGTSWEETQYF TGTGCCAGCAGCCCGAGGGCCGGGACTAGCTGGGAGGAGACCCAGTACTTC
TRBJ2-1 TRBV4-1 NA TRBD2 CASSPTLFSGIKFF TGCGCCAGCAGTCCTACCCTCTTTAGCGGGATTAAGTTCTTC
TRBJ1-2 TRBV4-2 NA NA CASSPTRGPNNYGYTF TGTGCCAGCAGCCCTACCAGGGGACCAAATAACTATGGCTACACCTTC
TRBJ2-1 TRBV10-3 NA TRBD2 CAISNHLAGDFNEQFF TGTGCCATCAGTAATCATCTAGCGGGGGATTTCAATGAGCAGTTCTTC
TRBJ2-3 TRBV6-1 NA NA CASSGIGTSTDTQYF TGTGCCAGCAGCGGAATTGGGACAAGCACAGATACGCAGTATTTT
TRBJ2-2 TRBV7-9 NA TRBD1 CASSLDQGAVGELFF TGTGCCAGCAGCTTAGACCAGGGGGCGGTCGGGGAGCTGTTTTTT